The rows below give T cell receptor beta chains drawn from one sample of a study of T cell responses to AZD1222 COVID-19 vaccine. Generated by immunoSEQ multiplex PCR, the TCRdb table keeps only in-frame clones and is missing some. This table holds 140,000 to 150,000 clones, 80% to 95% found once. The sequenced sample was peripheral blood, obtained on day 0 of MenACWY control vaccination. These receptors were obtained from an adult in good health. The CDR3 runs from the conserved cysteine through the conserved F or W. D genes are given only for firm matches. Only some rows state a clone size, as once, few, many or a class for expanded clones.

TRBV28	TRBJ1-5	NA	NA	CASSPGGQPQHF	TGTGCCAGCAGTCCGGGGGGGCAGCCCCAGCATTTT
TRBV7-2	TRBJ1-2	NA	NA	CASSPTWANYGYTF	TGTGCCAGCAGCCCGACTTGGGCAAACTATGGCTACACCTTC
TRBV9	TRBJ1-3	NA	NA	CASSSRDNSGNTIYF	TGTGCCAGCAGCAGCCGGGACAACTCTGGAAACACCATATATTTT
TRBV7-8	TRBJ1-5	TRBD1	NA	CASSQGTGVQPQHF	TGTGCCAGCAGCCAAGGGACAGGTGTTCAGCCCCAGCATTTT
TRBV19	TRBJ2-1	TRBD2	NA	CASSIRGRTSGWGERNNEQFF	TGTGCCAGTAGTATAAGGGGCCGGACTAGCGGGTGGGGAGAACGGAACAATGAGCAGTTCTTC
TRBV3-1/TRBV3-2	TRBJ2-7	NA	once	CASSPASEGLEQYF	TGTGCCAGCAGTCCTGCAAGTGAGGGCCTCGAGCAGTACTTC
TRBV4-2	TRBJ2-2	TRBD2	NA	CASSRAERGNTGELFF	TGTGCCAGCAGCCGGGCCGAGCGGGGGAACACCGGGGAGCTGTTTTTT
TRBV5-1	TRBJ1-1	NA	NA	CASSLGGGDTEAFF	TGCGCCAGCAGCTTGGGCGGGGGTGACACTGAAGCTTTCTTT
TRBV6-2/TRBV6-3	TRBJ1-5	TRBD1	NA	CASSPGTGGNQPQHF	TGTGCCAGCAGTCCGGGGACAGGGGGGAATCAGCCCCAGCATTTT
TRBV29-1	TRBJ1-2	NA	NA	CSVLDGFNYGYTF	TGCAGCGTTTTGGACGGATTCAACTATGGCTACACCTTC
TRBV5-1	TRBJ1-4	TRBD1	NA	CASSLSGTDEKLFF	TGCGCCAGCAGCTTGAGCGGGACAGATGAAAAACTGTTTTTT
TRBV19	TRBJ1-2	TRBD1	once	CASSTSTGTVNYGYTF	TGTGCCAGTAGTACGTCTACCGGGACAGTCAACTATGGCTACACCTTC
TRBV6-4	TRBJ1-5	TRBD1	NA	CASIGHRGKYSNQPQHF	TGTGCCAGCATTGGTCACAGGGGGAAATATAGCAATCAGCCCCAGCATTTT
TRBV27	TRBJ2-1	TRBD1	NA	CASGTGGGTYNEQFF	TGTGCCAGCGGGACAGGGGGGGGAACCTACAATGAGCAGTTCTTC
TRBV7-2	TRBJ2-3	TRBD2	NA	CASSLVSGKGDTQYF	TGTGCCAGCAGCTTAGTTAGCGGGAAGGGTGATACGCAGTATTTT
TRBV12-3/TRBV12-4	TRBJ1-2	NA	medium-sized	CASRGDTYGYTF	TGTGCCAGCAGGGGGGACACCTATGGCTACACCTTC
TRBV19	TRBJ1-5	TRBD1	NA	CASSSRDRGSSNQPQHF	TGTGCCAGTAGTTCCCGGGACAGGGGATCTAGCAATCAGCCCCAGCATTTT
TRBV7-3	TRBJ2-3	TRBD2	NA	CASSYSGTTDTQYF	TGTGCCAGCAGCTATAGCGGGACCACAGATACGCAGTATTTT
TRBV19	TRBJ2-6	TRBD1	NA	CASSSGGSGANVLTF	TGTGCCAGTAGTTCAGGGGGCTCTGGGGCCAACGTCCTGACTTTC
TRBV3-1/TRBV3-2	TRBJ2-7	TRBD2	NA	CASSQAGLAIEQYF	TGTGCCAGCAGCCAAGCGGGACTAGCTATCGAGCAGTACTTC
TRBV6-4	TRBJ1-1	NA	few	CASSPTGNTEAFF	TGTGCCAGCAGTCCCACAGGGAACACTGAAGCTTTCTTT
TRBV5-4	TRBJ2-3	TRBD2	NA	CASSGGLANTDTQYF	TGTGCCAGCAGCGGAGGACTAGCGAACACAGATACGCAGTATTTT
TRBV18	TRBJ2-7	NA	NA	CASSTRGEQYF	TGTGCCAGTTCAACTAGGGGGGAGCAGTACTTC
TRBV28	TRBJ1-5	NA	NA	CASSLVWNSNQPQHF	TGTGCCAGCAGTTTAGTCTGGAATAGCAATCAGCCCCAGCATTTT
TRBV7-8	TRBJ1-2	NA	few	CASSLAQGMGGYTF	TGTGCCAGCAGCTTAGCTCAGGGGATGGGTGGCTACACCTTC
TRBV10-1	TRBJ2-5	TRBD2	NA	CASSEAHGGTQETQYF	TGCGCCAGCAGTGAGGCCCACGGGGGGACCCAAGAGACCCAGTACTTC
TRBV5-1	TRBJ2-1	TRBD2	NA	CASSSSSGDNEQFF	TGCGCCAGCAGCTCGTCGAGCGGGGATAATGAGCAGTTCTTC
TRBV28	TRBJ1-4	TRBD1	NA	CASSLFRTGDATNEKLFF	TGTGCCAGCAGTTTATTCCGGACAGGAGATGCAACTAATGAAAAACTGTTTTTT
TRBV9	TRBJ2-7	NA	NA	CASSVDGQHSYEQYF	TGTGCCAGCAGCGTAGACGGACAGCACTCCTACGAGCAGTACTTC
TRBV16	TRBJ2-7	TRBD2	NA	CASSGTSGGVYEQYF	TGTGCCAGCAGCGGGACTAGCGGAGGAGTCTACGAGCAGTACTTC
TRBV19	TRBJ1-2	NA	NA	CASTGGRQPNYGYTF	TGTGCCAGTACTGGGGGGAGACAGCCTAACTATGGCTACACCTTC
TRBV27	TRBJ2-1	TRBD2	NA	CASRRGGNEQFF	TGTGCCAGCAGGCGCGGGGGGAATGAGCAGTTCTTC
TRBV19	TRBJ2-1	TRBD2	NA	CASAGVAGYNEQFF	TGTGCCAGTGCGGGGGTAGCGGGGTACAATGAGCAGTTCTTC
TRBV6-5	TRBJ1-2	NA	NA	CASKANYGYTF	TGTGCCAGCAAAGCTAACTATGGCTACACCTTC
TRBV27	TRBJ1-4	NA	NA	CASSPQAWPNEKLFF	TGTGCCAGCAGTCCCCAGGCATGGCCTAATGAAAAACTGTTTTTT
TRBV10-2	TRBJ1-5	TRBD1	NA	CASSESGRGRDQPQHF	TGCGCCAGCAGTGAGAGCGGCAGGGGGCGAGATCAGCCCCAGCATTTT
TRBV11-2	TRBJ1-4	NA	NA	CASTSRGSEKLFF	TGTGCCAGCACCTCGCGGGGGAGCGAAAAACTGTTTTTT
TRBV3-1/TRBV3-2	TRBJ1-2	NA	NA	CASSSTKADYGYTF	TGTGCCAGCAGCTCCACGAAAGCGGACTATGGCTACACCTTC
TRBV10-3	TRBJ2-5	NA	NA	CAISESQGYQETQYF	TGTGCCATCAGTGAGTCCCAGGGGTACCAAGAGACCCAGTACTTC
TRBV28	TRBJ2-5	NA	NA	CASSLVQQPKTQYF	TGTGCCAGCAGTTTGGTACAGCAGCCGAAGACCCAGTACTTC
TRBV19	TRBJ2-6	NA	NA	CASNGGYSGANVLTF	TGTGCCAGTAATGGGGGATACTCTGGGGCCAACGTCCTGACTTTC
TRBV6-4	TRBJ1-5	NA	NA	CASSPGGRGINQPQHF	TGTGCCAGCAGCCCCGGGGGCAGGGGAATCAATCAGCCCCAGCATTTT
TRBV10-3	TRBJ1-1	NA	NA	CAITPSENTEAFF	TGTGCCATCACACCTTCTGAGAACACTGAAGCTTTCTTT
TRBV5-1	TRBJ2-2	NA	NA	CASSPDGVGGGELFF	TGCGCCAGCAGCCCGGACGGAGTGGGTGGCGGGGAGCTGTTTTTT
TRBV27	TRBJ2-1	NA	NA	CASSPLRGSEQFF	TGTGCCAGCAGTCCACTGAGGGGTAGTGAGCAGTTCTTC
TRBV5-5	TRBJ2-1	TRBD2	NA	CASSLGTSLDNEQFF	TGTGCCAGCAGCCTAGGGACTAGTTTAGACAATGAGCAGTTCTTC
TRBV19	TRBJ1-5	NA	NA	CASSPLPYSNQPQHF	TGTGCCAGTAGCCCACTCCCCTATAGCAATCAGCCCCAGCATTTT
TRBV28	TRBJ2-5	NA	NA	CASSPPGLETQYF	TGTGCCAGCAGTCCCCCAGGGTTAGAGACCCAGTACTTC
TRBV12-3/TRBV12-4	TRBJ1-1	NA	NA	CASSFRGGTEAFF	TGTGCCAGCAGTTTCAGGGGTGGTACTGAAGCTTTCTTT
TRBV9	TRBJ2-1	TRBD2	few	CASRSSGGNEQFF	TGTGCCAGCCGATCTAGCGGGGGAAATGAGCAGTTCTTC
TRBV30	TRBJ2-2	TRBD1	NA	CAWSALQGATGELFF	TGTGCCTGGAGTGCCCTGCAGGGGGCCACCGGGGAGCTGTTTTTT
TRBV2	TRBJ1-1	NA	NA	CASSANSRTEAFF	TGTGCCAGCAGCGCCAACAGTCGCACTGAAGCTTTCTTT
TRBV28	TRBJ2-7	NA	NA	CASSLLGGRESYEQYF	TGTGCCAGCAGTTTATTGGGCGGCAGAGAATCCTACGAGCAGTACTTC
TRBV6-5	TRBJ2-5	NA	NA	CASSYGRGIGAETQYF	TGTGCCAGCAGTTATGGTCGCGGGATCGGGGCGGAGACCCAGTACTTC
TRBV5-4	TRBJ2-7	NA	NA	CASSLAFSHEQYF	TGTGCCAGCAGCTTGGCTTTCTCCCACGAGCAGTACTTC
TRBV24-1	TRBJ2-5	NA	NA	CATSDYQETQYF	TGTGCCACCAGTGATTACCAAGAGACCCAGTACTTC
TRBV19	TRBJ2-5	NA	NA	CASSSQRTQYF	TGTGCCAGTAGTTCCCAACGGACCCAGTACTTC
TRBV11-1	TRBJ2-7	NA	NA	CASSLQGGIAYEQYF	TGTGCCAGCAGCTTACAGGGGGGTATTGCCTACGAGCAGTACTTC
TRBV21-1	TRBJ1-2	NA	NA	CASSNTQENGYTF	TGTGCCAGCAGCAATACTCAGGAGAACGGCTACACCTTC
TRBV13	TRBJ2-2	TRBD1	once	CASSLLWDRQANTGELFF	TGTGCCAGCAGCTTATTGTGGGACAGGCAGGCGAACACCGGGGAGCTGTTTTTT